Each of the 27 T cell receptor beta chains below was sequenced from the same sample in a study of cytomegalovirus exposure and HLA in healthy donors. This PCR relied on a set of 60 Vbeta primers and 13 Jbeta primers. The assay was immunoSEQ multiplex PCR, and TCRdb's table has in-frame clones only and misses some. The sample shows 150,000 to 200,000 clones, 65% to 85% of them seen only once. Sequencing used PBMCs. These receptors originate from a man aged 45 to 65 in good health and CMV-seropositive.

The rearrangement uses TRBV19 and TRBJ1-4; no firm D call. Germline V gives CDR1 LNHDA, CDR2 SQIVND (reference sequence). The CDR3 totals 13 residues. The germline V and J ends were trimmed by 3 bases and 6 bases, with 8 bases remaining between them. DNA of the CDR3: TGTGCCAGTAGTATCGACGGGGATGAAAAACTGTTTTTT. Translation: CASSIDGDEKLFF.

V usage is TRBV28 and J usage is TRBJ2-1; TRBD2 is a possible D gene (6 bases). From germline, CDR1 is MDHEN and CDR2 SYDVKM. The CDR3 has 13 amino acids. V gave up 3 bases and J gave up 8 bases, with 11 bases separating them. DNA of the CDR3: TGTGCCAGCAGTTTTCGGGCGGGGCATGAGCAGTTCTTC. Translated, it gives CASSFRAGHEQFF.

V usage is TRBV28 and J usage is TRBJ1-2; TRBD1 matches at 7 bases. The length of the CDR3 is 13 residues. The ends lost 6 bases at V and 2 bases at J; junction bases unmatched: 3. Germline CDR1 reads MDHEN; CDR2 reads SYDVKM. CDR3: CASRGQTNYGYTF. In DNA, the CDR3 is TGTGCCAGCAGGGGACAGACAAACTATGGCTACACCTTC.

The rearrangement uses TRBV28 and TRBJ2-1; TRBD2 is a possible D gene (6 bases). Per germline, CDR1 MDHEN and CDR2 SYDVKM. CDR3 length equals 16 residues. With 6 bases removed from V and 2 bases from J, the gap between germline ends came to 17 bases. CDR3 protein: CASSIFGAGPYNEQFF. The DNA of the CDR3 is TGTGCCAGCAGCATATTCGGGGCGGGACCCTACAATGAGCAGTTCTTC.

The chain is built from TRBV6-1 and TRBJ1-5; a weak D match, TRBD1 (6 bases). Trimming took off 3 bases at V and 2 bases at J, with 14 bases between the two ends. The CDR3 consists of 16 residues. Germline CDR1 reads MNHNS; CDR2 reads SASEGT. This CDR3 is CASSDFGGLGNQPQHF. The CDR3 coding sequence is TGTGCCAGCAGTGATTTCGGGGGGCTCGGCAATCAGCCCCAGCATTTT.

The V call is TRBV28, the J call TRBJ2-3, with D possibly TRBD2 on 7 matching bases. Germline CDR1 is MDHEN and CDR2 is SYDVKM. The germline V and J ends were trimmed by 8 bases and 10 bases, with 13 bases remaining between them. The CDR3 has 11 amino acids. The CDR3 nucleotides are TGTGCCAGCGGGGGCGGGAGAGCGCAGTATTTT. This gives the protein CASGGGRAQYF. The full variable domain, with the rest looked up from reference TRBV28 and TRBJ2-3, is DVKVTQSSRYLVKRTGEKVFLECVQDMDHENMFWYRQDPGLGLRLIYFSYDVKMKEKGDIPEGYSVSREKKERFSLILESASTNQTSMYLCASGGGRAQYFGPGTRLTVL.

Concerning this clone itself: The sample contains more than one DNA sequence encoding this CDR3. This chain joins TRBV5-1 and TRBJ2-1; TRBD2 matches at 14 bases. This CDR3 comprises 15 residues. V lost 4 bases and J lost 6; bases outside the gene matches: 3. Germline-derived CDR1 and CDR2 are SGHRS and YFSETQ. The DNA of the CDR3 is TGCGCCAGCAGCCTGGGGACTAGCGGGAGCAATGAGCAGTTCTTC. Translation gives CASSLGTSGSNEQFF.

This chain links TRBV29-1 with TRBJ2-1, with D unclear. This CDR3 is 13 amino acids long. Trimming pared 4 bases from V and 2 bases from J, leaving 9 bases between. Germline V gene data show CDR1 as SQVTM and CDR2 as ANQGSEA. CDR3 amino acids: CSVVPPAYNEQFF. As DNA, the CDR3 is TGCAGCGTTGTCCCCCCGGCCTACAATGAGCAGTTCTTC.

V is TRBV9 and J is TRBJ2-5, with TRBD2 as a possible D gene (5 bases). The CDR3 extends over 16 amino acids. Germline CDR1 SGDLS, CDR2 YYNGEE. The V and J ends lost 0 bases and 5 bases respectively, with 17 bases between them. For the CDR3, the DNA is TGTGCCAGCAGCGTAGGAGGGAAGGCCCTGAGGGAGACCCAGTACTTC. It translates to CASSVGGKALRETQYF. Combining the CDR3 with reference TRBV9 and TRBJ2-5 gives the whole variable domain DSGVTQTPKHLITATGQRVTLRCSPRSGDLSVYWYQQSLDQGLQFLIQYYNGEERAKGNILERFSAQQFPDLHSELNLSSLELGDSALYFCASSVGGKALRETQYFGPGTRLLVL.

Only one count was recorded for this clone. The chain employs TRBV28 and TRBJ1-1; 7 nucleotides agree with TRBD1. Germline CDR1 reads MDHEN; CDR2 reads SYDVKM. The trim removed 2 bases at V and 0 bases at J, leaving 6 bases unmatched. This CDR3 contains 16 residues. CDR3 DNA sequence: TGTGCCAGCAGTTTAGGGACAACAGGGGTGAACACTGAAGCTTTCTTT. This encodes CASSLGTTGVNTEAFF.

The CDR3: CASSQVGRNRGNEKLFF. The CDR3 nucleotides read TGCGCCAGCAGCCAAGTTGGAAGGAACAGGGGGAATGAAAAACTGTTTTTT. This chain uses TRBV4-1 with TRBJ1-4; 8 bases map to TRBD1. Germline CDR1 MGHRA, CDR2 YSYEKL. V gave up 1 base and J gave up 5 bases; unmatched junction bases: 9. The CDR3 is 17 amino acids.

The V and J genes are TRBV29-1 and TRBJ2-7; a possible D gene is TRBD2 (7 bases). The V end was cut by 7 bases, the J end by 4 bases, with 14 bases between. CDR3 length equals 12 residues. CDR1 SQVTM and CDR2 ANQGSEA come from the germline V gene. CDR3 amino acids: CSARGGGYEQYF. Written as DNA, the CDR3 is TGCAGCGCCCGGGGAGGGGGTTACGAGCAGTACTTC.

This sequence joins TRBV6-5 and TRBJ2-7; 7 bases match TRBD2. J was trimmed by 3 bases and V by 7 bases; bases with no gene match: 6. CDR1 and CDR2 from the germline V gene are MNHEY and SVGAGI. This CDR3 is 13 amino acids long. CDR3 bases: TGTGCCAGCACTCCCGGGACTAACTACGAGCAGTACTTC. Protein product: CASTPGTNYEQYF.

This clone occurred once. CDR3 sequence reads: CASSLNSGSEEQFF. CDR3 DNA sequence: TGTGCCAGCAGCCTTAATTCGGGGAGCGAGGAGCAGTTCTTC. The chain has TRBV4-2 and TRBJ2-1; D is possibly TRBD2 (5 bases). V lost 4 bases and J lost 10, with 17 bases in between. The CDR3 is made up of 14 amino acids. CDR1 is LGHNA, CDR2 YNFKEQ, per germline.

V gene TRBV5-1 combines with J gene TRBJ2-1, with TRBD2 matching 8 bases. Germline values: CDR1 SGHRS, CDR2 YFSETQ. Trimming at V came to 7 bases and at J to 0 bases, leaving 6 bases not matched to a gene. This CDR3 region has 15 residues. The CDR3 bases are TGCGCCAGCCCCAGCGGGAGCAGCTCCTACAATGAGCAGTTCTTC. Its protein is CASPSGSSSYNEQFF.

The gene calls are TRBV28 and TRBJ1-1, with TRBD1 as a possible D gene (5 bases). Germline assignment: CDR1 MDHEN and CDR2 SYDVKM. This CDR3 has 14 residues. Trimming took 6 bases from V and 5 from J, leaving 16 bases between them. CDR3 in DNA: TGTGCCAGCAGCGTGGACACCCTTGGGACTGAAGCTTTCTTT. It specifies CASSVDTLGTEAFF.

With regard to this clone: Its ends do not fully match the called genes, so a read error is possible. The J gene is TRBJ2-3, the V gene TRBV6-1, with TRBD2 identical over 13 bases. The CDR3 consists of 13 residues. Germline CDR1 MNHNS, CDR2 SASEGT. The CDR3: CASSGELAGGSVF. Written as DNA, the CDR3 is TGTGCCAGCAGTGGTGAACTAGCGGGGGGGTCTGTATTT.

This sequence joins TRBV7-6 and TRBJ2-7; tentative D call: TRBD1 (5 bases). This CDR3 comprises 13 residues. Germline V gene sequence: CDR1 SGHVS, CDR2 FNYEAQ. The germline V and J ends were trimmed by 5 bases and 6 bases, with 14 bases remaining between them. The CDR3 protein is CASSGALRSEQYF. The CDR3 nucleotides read TGTGCCAGCAGCGGGGCCCTTCGGAGCGAGCAGTACTTC.

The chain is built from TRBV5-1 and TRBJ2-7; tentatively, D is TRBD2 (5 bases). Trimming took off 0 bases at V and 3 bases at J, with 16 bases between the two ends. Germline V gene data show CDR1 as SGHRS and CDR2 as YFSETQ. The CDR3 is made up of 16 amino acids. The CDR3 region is CASSLEADPPFYEQYF. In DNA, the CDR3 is TGCGCCAGCAGCTTGGAAGCGGACCCCCCATTCTACGAGCAGTACTTC. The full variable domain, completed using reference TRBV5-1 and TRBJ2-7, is KAGVTQTPRYLIKTRGQQVTLSCSPISGHRSVSWYQQTPGQGLQFLFEYFSETQRNKGNFPGRFSGRQFSNSRSEMNVSTLELGDSALYLCASSLEADPPFYEQYFGPGTRLTVT.

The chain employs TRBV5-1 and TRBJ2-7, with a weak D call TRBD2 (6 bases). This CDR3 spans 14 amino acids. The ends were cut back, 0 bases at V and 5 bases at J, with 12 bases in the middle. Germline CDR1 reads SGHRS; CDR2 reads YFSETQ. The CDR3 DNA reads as TGCGCCAGCAGCTTGGTAGCCGGGAGCGACGAGCAGTACTTC. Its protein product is CASSLVAGSDEQYF.

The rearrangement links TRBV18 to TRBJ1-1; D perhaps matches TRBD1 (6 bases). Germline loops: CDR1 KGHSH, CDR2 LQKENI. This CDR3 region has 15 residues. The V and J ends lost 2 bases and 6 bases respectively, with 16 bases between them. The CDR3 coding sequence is TGTGCCAGCTCACCAGAGGGCAGGGGAAGGGCTGAAGCTTTCTTT. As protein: CASSPEGRGRAEAFF.

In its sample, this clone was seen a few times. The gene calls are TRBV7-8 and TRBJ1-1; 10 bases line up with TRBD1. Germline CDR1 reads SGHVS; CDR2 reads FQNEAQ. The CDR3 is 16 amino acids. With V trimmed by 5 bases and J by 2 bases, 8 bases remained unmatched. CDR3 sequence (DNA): TGTGCCAGCAGCCCTAGACAGGGGGCGGCAAACACTGAAGCTTTCTTT. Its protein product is CASSPRQGAANTEAFF.

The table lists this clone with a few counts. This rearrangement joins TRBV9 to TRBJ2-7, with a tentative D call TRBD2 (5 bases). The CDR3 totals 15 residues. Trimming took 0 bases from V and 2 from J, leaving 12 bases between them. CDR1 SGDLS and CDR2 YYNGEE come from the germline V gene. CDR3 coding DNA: TGTGCCAGCAGCGTAGGAGGACTCGACACCTACGAGCAGTACTTC. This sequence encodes CASSVGGLDTYEQYF.

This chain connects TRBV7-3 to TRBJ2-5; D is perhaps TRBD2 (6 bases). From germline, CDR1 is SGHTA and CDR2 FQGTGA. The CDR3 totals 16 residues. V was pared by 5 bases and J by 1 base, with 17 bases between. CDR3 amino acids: CASSQSLGGGQETQYF. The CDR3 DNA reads TGTGCCAGCAGCCAATCCCTTGGGGGAGGCCAAGAGACCCAGTACTTC.

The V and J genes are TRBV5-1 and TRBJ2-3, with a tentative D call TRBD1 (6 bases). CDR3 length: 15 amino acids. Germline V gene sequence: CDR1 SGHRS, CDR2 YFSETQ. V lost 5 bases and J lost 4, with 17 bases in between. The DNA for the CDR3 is TGCGCCAGCAGTACCGCAGGGGTTCGGGCAGATACGCAGTATTTT. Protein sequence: CASSTAGVRADTQYF.

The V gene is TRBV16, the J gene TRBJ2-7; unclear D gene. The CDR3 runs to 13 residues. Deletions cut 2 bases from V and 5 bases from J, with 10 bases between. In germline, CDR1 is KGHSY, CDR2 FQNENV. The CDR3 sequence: CASSQSQLHEQYF. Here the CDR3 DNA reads TGTGCCAGCAGCCAAAGTCAGTTGCACGAGCAGTACTTC.

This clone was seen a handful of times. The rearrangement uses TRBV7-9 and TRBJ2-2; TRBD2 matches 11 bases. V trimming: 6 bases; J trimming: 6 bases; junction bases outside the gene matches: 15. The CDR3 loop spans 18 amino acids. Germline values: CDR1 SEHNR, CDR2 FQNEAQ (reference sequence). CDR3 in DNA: TGTGCCAGCAGAGGTCCTTTCCGACTAGCGGGATTTTCCGGGGAGCTGTTTTTT. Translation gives CASRGPFRLAGFSGELFF.